The TCR beta chain under discussion was sequenced for a study of T cells in Graves' hyperthyroidism and ophthalmopathy. Absence of ophthalmopathy progression within 18 months defined stable Graves' hyperthyroidism. Patients between 18 and 65 years old had hyperthyroidism, newly diagnosed and lasting under 2 months. Trimming removed 5 bases from V and 7 bases from J; junction bases left unmatched: 11. Germline V CDR1 and CDR2: SGHRS, YFSETQ. The CDR3 extends over 16 amino acids. Amplification of TCR beta CDR3 regions used RNA as the template. TCR CDR3 regions were first amplified by RT-PCR with HTBI primers. TCRdb called the multiplex PCR reads again in MiXCR, with one record for every CDR3 protein. Seen here are a few hundred thousand distinct CDR3 sequences, about an eighth observed once, and the top ten hold 5% to 6%.

V and J are TRBV5-1 and TRBJ1-4; 10 bases agree with TRBD1. The receptor was isolated from a young woman with Graves' hyperthyroidism. The sequencing input was blood. CDR3 in amino acids: CASRSGTGVYPEKLFF. In DNA, the CDR3 is TGCGCCAGCAGGTCCGGGACAGGGGTTTACCCTGAAAAACTGTTTTTT.